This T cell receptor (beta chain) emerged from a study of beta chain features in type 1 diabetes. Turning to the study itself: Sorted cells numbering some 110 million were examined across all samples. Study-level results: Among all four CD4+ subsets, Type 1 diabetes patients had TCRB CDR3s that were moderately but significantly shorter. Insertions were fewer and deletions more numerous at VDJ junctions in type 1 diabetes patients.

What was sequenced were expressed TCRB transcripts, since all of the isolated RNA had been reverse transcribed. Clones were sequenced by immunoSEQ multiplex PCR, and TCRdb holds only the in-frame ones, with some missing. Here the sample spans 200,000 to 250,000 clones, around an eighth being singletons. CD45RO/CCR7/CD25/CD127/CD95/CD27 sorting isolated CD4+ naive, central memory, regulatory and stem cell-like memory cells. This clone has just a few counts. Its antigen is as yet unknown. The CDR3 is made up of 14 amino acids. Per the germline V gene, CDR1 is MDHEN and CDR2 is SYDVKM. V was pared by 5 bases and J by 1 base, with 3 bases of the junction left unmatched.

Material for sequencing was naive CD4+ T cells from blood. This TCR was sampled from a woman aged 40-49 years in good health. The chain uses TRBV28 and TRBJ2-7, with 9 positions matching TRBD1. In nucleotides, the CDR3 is TGTGCCAGCAGTGCCGGGACAGGGTCCTACGAGCAGTACTTC. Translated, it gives CASSAGTGSYEQYF.